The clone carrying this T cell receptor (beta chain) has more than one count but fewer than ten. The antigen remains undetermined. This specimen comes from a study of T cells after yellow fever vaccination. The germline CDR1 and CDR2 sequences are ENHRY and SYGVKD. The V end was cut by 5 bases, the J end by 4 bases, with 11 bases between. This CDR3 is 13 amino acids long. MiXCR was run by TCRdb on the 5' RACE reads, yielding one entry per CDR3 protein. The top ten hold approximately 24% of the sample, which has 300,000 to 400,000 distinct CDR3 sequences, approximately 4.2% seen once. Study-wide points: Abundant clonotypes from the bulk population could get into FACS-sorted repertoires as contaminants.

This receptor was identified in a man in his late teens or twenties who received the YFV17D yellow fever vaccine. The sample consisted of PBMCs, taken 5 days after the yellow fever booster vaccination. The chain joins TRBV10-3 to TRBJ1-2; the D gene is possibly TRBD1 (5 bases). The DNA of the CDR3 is TGTGCCATCAGTACCGGGACCTTCTATGGCTACACCTTC. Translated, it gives CAISTGTFYGYTF.